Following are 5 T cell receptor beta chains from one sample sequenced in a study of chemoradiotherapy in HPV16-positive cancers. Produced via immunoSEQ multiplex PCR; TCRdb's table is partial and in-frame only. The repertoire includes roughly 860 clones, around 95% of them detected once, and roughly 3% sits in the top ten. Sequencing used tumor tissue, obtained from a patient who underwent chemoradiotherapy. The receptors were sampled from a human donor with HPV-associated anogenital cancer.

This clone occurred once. The CDR3 here is CASRDRGGITEAFF. The CDR3, as DNA: TGTGCCAGCAGAGATCGGGGGGGGATCACTGAAGCTTTCTTT. This rearrangement joins TRBV6-1 to TRBJ1-1, with D possibly being TRBD1 (5 bases). The V end lost 6 bases, the J end lost 4 bases, and 15 bases lay between the germline ends. The CDR3 is 14 residues long. Germline CDR1 is MNHNS and CDR2 is SASEGT.

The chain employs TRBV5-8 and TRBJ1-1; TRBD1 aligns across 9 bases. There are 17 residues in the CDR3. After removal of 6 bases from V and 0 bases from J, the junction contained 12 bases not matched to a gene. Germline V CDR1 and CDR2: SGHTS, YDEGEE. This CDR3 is CASTRPGQGYMNTEAFF. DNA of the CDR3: TGTGCCAGCACCCGCCCGGGACAGGGTTACATGAACACTGAAGCTTTCTTT.

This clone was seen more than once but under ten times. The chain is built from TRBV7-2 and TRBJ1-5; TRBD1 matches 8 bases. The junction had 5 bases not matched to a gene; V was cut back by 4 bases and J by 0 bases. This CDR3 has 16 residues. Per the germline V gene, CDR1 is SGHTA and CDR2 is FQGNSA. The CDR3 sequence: CASSSHGTGSNQPQHF. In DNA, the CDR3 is TGTGCCAGCAGCTCGCACGGGACAGGTAGCAATCAGCCCCAGCATTTT. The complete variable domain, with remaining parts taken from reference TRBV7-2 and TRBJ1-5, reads GAGVSQSPSNKVTEKGKDVELRCDPISGHTALYWYRQSLGQGLEFLIYFQGNSAPDKSGLPSDRFSAERTGGSVSTLTIQRTQQEDSAVYLCASSSHGTGSNQPQHFGDGTRLSIL.

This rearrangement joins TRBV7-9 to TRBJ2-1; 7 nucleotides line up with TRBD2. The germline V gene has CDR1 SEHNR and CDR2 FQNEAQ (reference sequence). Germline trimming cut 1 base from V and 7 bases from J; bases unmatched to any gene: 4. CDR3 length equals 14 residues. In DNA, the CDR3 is TGTGCCAGCAGCTTAGAGGGAGGGGTTAATGAGCAGTTCTTC. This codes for CASSLEGGVNEQFF.

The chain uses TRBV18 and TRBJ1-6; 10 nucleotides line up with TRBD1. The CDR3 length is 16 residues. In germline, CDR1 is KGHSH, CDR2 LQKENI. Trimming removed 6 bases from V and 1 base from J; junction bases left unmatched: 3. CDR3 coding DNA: TGTGCCAGCTCCGGACAGGGGGGGTCCTATAATTCACCCCTCCACTTT. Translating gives CASSGQGGSYNSPLHF.